The rows below give T cell receptor beta chains drawn from one sample of a study of blood T cell repertoires in COVID-19. TCRdb keeps only in-frame clones here, not all; method: immunoSEQ multiplex PCR. The sample records 200,000 to 250,000 clones, 70% to 85% being singletons. The source material was PBMCs or T cells enriched from blood (not recorded which). Every receptor here comes from a man aged 55 to 70 who had recovered from COVID-19. Both conserved end residues are part of each CDR3. D genes are given only for firm matches. Only part of the rows carry a size: once, few, many, or a class if the clone is expanded.

j_call: TRBJ2-7; v_call: TRBV18; clone_size: few; d_call: TRBD1; cdr3_nt: TGTGCCAGCTCACGGGACAGGGACGAGCAGTACTTC; cdr3_aa: CASSRDRDEQYF
j_call: TRBJ1-5; v_call: TRBV4-3; clone_size: -; d_call: -; cdr3_nt: TGCGCCAGCAGCCAAGAGCTGGCAGGGGTTCATCAGCCCCAGCATTTT; cdr3_aa: CASSQELAGVHQPQHF
j_call: TRBJ2-3; v_call: TRBV5-6; clone_size: -; d_call: -; cdr3_nt: TGTGCCAGCAGCTTGGACGGACTTGGCACAGATACGCAGTATTTT; cdr3_aa: CASSLDGLGTDTQYF
j_call: TRBJ2-7; v_call: TRBV12-3/TRBV12-4; clone_size: -; d_call: -; cdr3_nt: TGTGCCAGCAAAAGGGGCTACGAGCAGTACTTC; cdr3_aa: CASKRGYEQYF
j_call: TRBJ1-1; v_call: TRBV28; clone_size: -; d_call: -; cdr3_nt: TGTGCCAGCGGAGAGAACACTGAAGCTTTCTTT; cdr3_aa: CASGENTEAFF
j_call: TRBJ1-1; v_call: TRBV7-9; clone_size: -; d_call: -; cdr3_nt: TGTGCCAGCAGCTTTCTGACAGAGAACACTGAAGCTTTCTTT; cdr3_aa: CASSFLTENTEAFF
j_call: TRBJ2-7; v_call: TRBV5-1; clone_size: -; d_call: -; cdr3_nt: TGCGCCAGCAGCTTGGTGTCAGGCTCCTACGAGCAGTACTTC; cdr3_aa: CASSLVSGSYEQYF
j_call: TRBJ1-6; v_call: TRBV7-3; clone_size: -; d_call: TRBD1; cdr3_nt: TGTGCCAGCAGCTTATATAGTGTCAGGGGGAATTCACCCCTCCACTTT; cdr3_aa: CASSLYSVRGNSPLHF
j_call: TRBJ1-5; v_call: TRBV7-2; clone_size: -; d_call: -; cdr3_nt: TGTGCCAGCAGCTTAGTCTGGCAGGGCAATCAGCCCCAGCATTTT; cdr3_aa: CASSLVWQGNQPQHF
j_call: TRBJ1-2; v_call: TRBV5-5; clone_size: -; d_call: TRBD1; cdr3_nt: TGTGCCAGCAGCTTGACAGGGGATCGGGGCTATGGCTACACCTTC; cdr3_aa: CASSLTGDRGYGYTF
j_call: TRBJ1-2; v_call: TRBV6-5; clone_size: -; d_call: TRBD1; cdr3_nt: TGTGCCAGCAGGGACAGGGGCTCGGACTGGTATGGCTACACCTTC; cdr3_aa: CASRDRGSDWYGYTF
j_call: TRBJ2-7; v_call: TRBV11-2; clone_size: -; d_call: TRBD1; cdr3_nt: TGTGCCAGCAGCTTTAATATTATGGCGGGACAGGGGACCTACGAGCAGTACTTC; cdr3_aa: CASSFNIMAGQGTYEQYF
j_call: TRBJ1-6; v_call: TRBV6-2/TRBV6-3; clone_size: once; d_call: -; cdr3_nt: TGTGCCAGCAGTTACTATCAGGCGAAAACCTATAATTCACCCCTCCACTTT; cdr3_aa: CASSYYQAKTYNSPLHF
j_call: TRBJ1-4; v_call: TRBV4-3; clone_size: -; d_call: -; cdr3_nt: TGCGCCAGCAGCCAAGAAATTTCAGGGCCTCCTAATGAAAAACTGTTTTTT; cdr3_aa: CASSQEISGPPNEKLFF
j_call: TRBJ1-1; v_call: TRBV4-3; clone_size: -; d_call: -; cdr3_nt: TGCGCCAGCAGTCGGAATCCCAACAGGGCAGACGGCACTGAAGCTTTCTTT; cdr3_aa: CASSRNPNRADGTEAFF
j_call: TRBJ2-5; v_call: TRBV11-3; clone_size: few; d_call: TRBD1; cdr3_nt: TGTGCCAGCAGCTTAGATTCAGGGGGCTTAGAGACCCAGTACTTC; cdr3_aa: CASSLDSGGLETQYF
j_call: TRBJ1-1; v_call: TRBV10-2; clone_size: -; d_call: -; cdr3_nt: TGCGCCAGCAGACGTGGGGAGGTAGGTGAAGCTTTCTTT; cdr3_aa: CASRRGEVGEAFF